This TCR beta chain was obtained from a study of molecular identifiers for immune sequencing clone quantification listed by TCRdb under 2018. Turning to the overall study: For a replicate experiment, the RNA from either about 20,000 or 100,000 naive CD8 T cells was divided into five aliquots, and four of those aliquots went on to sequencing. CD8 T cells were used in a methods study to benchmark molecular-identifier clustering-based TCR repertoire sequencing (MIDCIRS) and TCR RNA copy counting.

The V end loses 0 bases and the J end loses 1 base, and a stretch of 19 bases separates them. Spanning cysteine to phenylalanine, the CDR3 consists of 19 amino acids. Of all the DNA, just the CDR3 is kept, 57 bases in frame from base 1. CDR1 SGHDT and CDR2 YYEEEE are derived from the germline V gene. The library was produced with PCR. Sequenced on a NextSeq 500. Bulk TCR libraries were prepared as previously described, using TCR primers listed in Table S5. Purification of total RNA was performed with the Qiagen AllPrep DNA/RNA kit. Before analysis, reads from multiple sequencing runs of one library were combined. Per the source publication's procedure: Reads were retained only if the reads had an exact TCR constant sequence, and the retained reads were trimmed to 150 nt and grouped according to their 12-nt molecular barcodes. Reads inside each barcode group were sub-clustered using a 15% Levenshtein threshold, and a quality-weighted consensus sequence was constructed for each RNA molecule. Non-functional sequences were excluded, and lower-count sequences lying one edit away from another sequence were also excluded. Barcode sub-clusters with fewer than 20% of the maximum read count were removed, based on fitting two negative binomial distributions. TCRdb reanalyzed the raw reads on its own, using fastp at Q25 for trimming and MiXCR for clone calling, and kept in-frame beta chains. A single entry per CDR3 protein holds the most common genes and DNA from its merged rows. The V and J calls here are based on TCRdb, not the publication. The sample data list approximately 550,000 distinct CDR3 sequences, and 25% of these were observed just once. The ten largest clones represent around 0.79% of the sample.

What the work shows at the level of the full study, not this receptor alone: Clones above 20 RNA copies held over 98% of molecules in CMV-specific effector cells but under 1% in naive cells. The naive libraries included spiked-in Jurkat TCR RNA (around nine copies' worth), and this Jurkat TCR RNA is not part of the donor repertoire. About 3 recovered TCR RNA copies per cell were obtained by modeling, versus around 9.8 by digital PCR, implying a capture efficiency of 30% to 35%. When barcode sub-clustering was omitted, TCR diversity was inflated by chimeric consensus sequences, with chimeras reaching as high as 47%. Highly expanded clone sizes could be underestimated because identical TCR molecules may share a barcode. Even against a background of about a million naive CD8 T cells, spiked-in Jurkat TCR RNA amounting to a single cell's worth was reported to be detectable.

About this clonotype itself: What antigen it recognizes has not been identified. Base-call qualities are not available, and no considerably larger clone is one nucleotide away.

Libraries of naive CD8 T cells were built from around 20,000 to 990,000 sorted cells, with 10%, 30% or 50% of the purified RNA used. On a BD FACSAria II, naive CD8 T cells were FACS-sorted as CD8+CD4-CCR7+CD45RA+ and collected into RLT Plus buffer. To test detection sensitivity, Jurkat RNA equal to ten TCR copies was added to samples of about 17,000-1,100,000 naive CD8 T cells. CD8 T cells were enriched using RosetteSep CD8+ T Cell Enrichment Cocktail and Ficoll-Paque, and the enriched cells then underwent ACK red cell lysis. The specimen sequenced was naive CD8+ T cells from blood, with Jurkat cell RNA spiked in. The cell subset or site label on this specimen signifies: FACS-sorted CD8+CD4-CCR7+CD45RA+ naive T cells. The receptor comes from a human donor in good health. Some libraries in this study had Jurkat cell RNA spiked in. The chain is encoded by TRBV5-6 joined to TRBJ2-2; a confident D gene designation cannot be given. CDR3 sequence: CASSLEEVTRTMNTGELFF. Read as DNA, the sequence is TGTGCCAGCAGCTTGGAAGAAGTGACAAGAACCATGAACACCGGGGAGCTGTTTTTT.